What follows describes a single T cell receptor (beta chain). Its specificity is unknown. The sample is drawn from a study of CD8+ T cells in alopecia areata. Overall study findings and caveats: Persistence in scalp and blood during tofacitinib was observed for many expanded lesional clones. Between patients, shared TCR sequences were less clear than in mice. This was possibly due in part to HLA diversity in the patient population. On tofacitinib, scalp clonality and expanded CD8+ clones among top 100 fell significantly.

Documented treatment: oral pan-JAK inhibitor, 5-10 mg twice daily. Individuals with alopecia areata gave both lesional scalp punch biopsies and peripheral blood for collection. Investigators isolated RNA and reverse transcribed it into cDNA to act as the sequencing template. The data were produced by immunoSEQ multiplex PCR, yet TCRdb's version contains in-frame clones alone and is incomplete. The sample has 85,000 to 110,000 clones; around 86% are singletons. In germline, CDR1 is SGHTA, CDR2 FQGNSA. Trimming pared 5 bases from V and 4 bases from J, leaving 12 bases between. The CDR3 runs to 15 residues.

The sequence was obtained from a human donor with alopecia areata. The specimen comprised CD8+ T cells sorted from blood, sampled between weeks 30 and 35, from a patient treated with tofacitinib. The chain employs TRBV7-2 and TRBJ1-6; D not certain. The chain's CDR3 is CASSTWTDYNSPLHF. For the CDR3, the DNA is TGTGCCAGCAGCACGTGGACCGATTATAATTCACCCCTCCACTTT. The full variable domain, in which reference TRBV7-2 and TRBJ1-6 provide the parts outside the CDR3, is GAGVSQSPSNKVTEKGKDVELRCDPISGHTALYWYRQSLGQGLEFLIYFQGNSAPDKSGLPSDRFSAERTGGSVSTLTIQRTQQEDSAVYLCASSTWTDYNSPLHFGNGTRLTVT.